This T cell receptor (beta chain) was sequenced for a study of OX40 agonist ivuxolimab in advanced cancers. Looking at the study overall: Ivuxolimab was a fully human IgG2 agonistic monoclonal antibody targeting the costimulatory receptor OX40 (CD134). Of the approximately 53 patients in dose escalation, about 20 had hepatocellular carcinoma, some 15 had melanoma, 9 had renal cell carcinoma and 9 had head and neck cancer. Prior anti-PD-1, anti-PD-L1 or anti-CTLA-4 therapy was permitted, and 40% of dose-escalation patients had received checkpoint inhibitors. The paper covers the monotherapy dose-escalation part of the phase I ivuxolimab trial, which included N ≈ 52 patients. Intravenous ivuxolimab was administered to patients every 2 weeks at six dose levels: 0.01, 0.1, 0.3, 1.5, 3 and 10 mg/kg. Partial responses occurred in three dose-escalation patients: two with cutaneous melanoma and one with hepatocellular carcinoma. The point of sequencing TCRbeta in the periphery was to test whether ivuxolimab changed TCR sequence diversity and drove clonal T-cell expansion. In the dose-escalation cohort, more than 75% of patients were male, and the mean age was approximately 60 years, with a range of 23 to 79. Results the study describes overall, beyond this receptor: Which antigens the clonally expanded peripheral T cells were specific for was not determined. At doses of 0.1 to 3.0 mg/kg, clonal expansion of both CD4+ and CD8+ T cells in blood was seen between baseline and week 6. In the 0.1-3.0 mg/kg groups, partial responders had among the lowest normalized peripheral clonal expansion, particularly in CD8+ T cells. After ivuxolimab, CD8+ T cells had more expanded clones than CD4+ T cells on average. Low levels of normalized T-cell clonal expansion were also shown by some nonresponding patients.

The trial excluded patients who had a history of autoimmune disease or were on systemic immunosuppression. Peripheral blood for TCR sequencing was collected from all dose cohorts at baseline, on cycle 4 day 1, and on cycle 7 day 1. The samples were taken from a phase I, first-in-human, multicenter, open-label dose-escalation trial of ivuxolimab. The trial enrolled adults with locally advanced or metastatic head and neck squamous cell, hepatocellular, melanoma or renal cell carcinoma. Before TCR sequencing, CD4+ and CD8+ T cells were separately sorted from peripheral blood. Comments on this clone: It has no known antigen specificity. No much larger clone exists at a distance of one base, and base qualities are not known.

For sequencing of the TCRbeta CDR3 region, genomic DNA was extracted from the sorted cells. TCRbeta CDR3 regions were sequenced using the immunoSEQ Assay. Entries here come from immuneACCESS through TCRdb and include only in-frame sequences with V and J called. Some clones fail to appear in such tables; in the studies checked, an unresolved V gene covers under half of the shortfall, and the cause of the remainder is unknown. This sample holds approximately 110,000 clones; around 90% were observed only once. The top ten constitute under 0.95% of the sample. The CDR3 goes from the cysteine to the phenylalanine over 16 residues. The CDR3 DNA has 48 bases and is translated from base 1. CDR1 and CDR2 are drawn from the germline V gene: SGHTS, YDEGEE. Trimming accounts for 4 bases at V and 4 bases at J, while the number of junction bases matched to no gene is 7.

The chain is assembled from TRBV5-8 and TRBJ2-6; TRBD2 matches 8 bases in the middle. The receptor was isolated from an adult with an advanced solid tumor such as melanoma, head and neck, liver or kidney cancer. This material consisted of CD4+ or CD8+ T cells sorted from blood, taken in a trial of the OX40 agonist ivuxolimab. In nucleotide form, the sequence is TGTGCCAGCAGCCTGGGGACTAGTCTCGGGGCCAACGTCCTGACTTTC. The resulting protein is CASSLGTSLGANVLTF.